Described below is a single T cell receptor beta chain sequence and its context. The antigen is undetermined. These data belong to a study of T cells after posttransplantation cyclophosphamide. General study findings and limits: TRB overlap between skin or GI tissue T cells and blood was limited. Recipient CMV seropositivity and CMV reactivation strongly tracked TRB clonality.

V was shortened by 2 bases and J by 4 bases, with 11 bases between the two germline ends. CDR3 length: 14 residues. The germline gives CDR1 MDHEN, CDR2 SYDVKM. Data came from immunoSEQ multiplex PCR; TCRdb stores just in-frame clones and leaves some out. The sample holds around 37,000 clones, 78% seen once. Busulfan-fludarabine conditioning, marrow transplant, and cyclophosphamide on days +3 and +4 were administered. The sequences come from CD4+ T cells sorted from blood, collected 1,700 to 2,000 days after a stem cell transplant with posttransplant cyclophosphamide. This chain connects TRBV28 to TRBJ1-2; D not resolved. The TCR sequence derives from a female patient aged 40 to 55 who received an allogeneic stem cell transplant from a related donor, was CMV-positive, and had no GVHD. Some T cells could come from the graft donor. The CDR3 here is CASSLTAASYGYTF. The DNA of the CDR3 is TGTGCCAGCAGTTTAACGGCGGCCAGCTATGGCTACACCTTC.